The next 2 T cell receptor beta chains were all read from a single sample in a study of molecular identifiers for immune sequencing clone quantification. TCRdb re-analysed the PCR reads in MiXCR, keeping a single row per CDR3 protein. Among over 600,000 distinct CDR3 sequences listed, 15% to 20% were seen once. What was sequenced was naive CD8+ T cells from blood, with Jurkat cell RNA spiked in. As to subset: FACS-sorted CD8+CD4-CCR7+CD45RA+ naive T cells. Receptors originate from a human donor in good health. Some libraries in this study had Jurkat cell RNA spiked in.

This rearrangement joins TRBV12-5 to TRBJ2-2; TRBD2 might be the D (7 bases). Germline V gene lookup returns CDR1 LGHNT and CDR2 FRNRAP. This CDR3 has 18 amino acids. Trimming took 2 bases from V and 1 from J, leaving 17 bases between them. For the CDR3, the DNA is TGTGCTAGTGGTTTGTCCCTCAGGGGACTAAAGAACACCGGGGAGCTGTTTTTT. Translating it yields CASGLSLRGLKNTGELFF.

Concerning this clonotype itself: A much larger clone is a single base away; this may be a read error. This chain links TRBV5-1 with TRBJ2-4, with D perhaps matching TRBD2 (6 bases). Trimming left V 0 bases short and J 7 bases short, with 23 bases between. This CDR3 has 18 amino acids. The germline V gene encodes CDR1 SGHRS and CDR2 YFSETQ. The CDR3 bases are TGCGCCAGCAGCTTGGACCTGGAGGGGAGGCTAGAGGGTAACATTCAGTACTTC. Its protein is CASSLDLEGRLEGNIQYF.